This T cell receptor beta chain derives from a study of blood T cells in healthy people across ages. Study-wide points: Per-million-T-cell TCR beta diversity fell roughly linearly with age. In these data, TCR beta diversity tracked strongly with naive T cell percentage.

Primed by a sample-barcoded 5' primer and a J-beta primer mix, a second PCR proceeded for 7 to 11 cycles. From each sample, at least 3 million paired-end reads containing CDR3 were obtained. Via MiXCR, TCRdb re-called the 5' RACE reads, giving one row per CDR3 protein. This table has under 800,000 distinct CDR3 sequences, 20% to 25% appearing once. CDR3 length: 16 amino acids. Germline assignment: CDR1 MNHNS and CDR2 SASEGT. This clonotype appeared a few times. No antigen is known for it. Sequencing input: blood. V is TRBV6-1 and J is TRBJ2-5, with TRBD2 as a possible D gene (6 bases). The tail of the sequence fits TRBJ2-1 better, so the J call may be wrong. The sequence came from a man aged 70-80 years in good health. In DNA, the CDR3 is TGTGCCAGCAGCCCGCGATACGGGGGTCCCTACAATGAGCAGTTCTTC. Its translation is CASSPRYGGPYNEQFF.